This T cell receptor (beta chain) emerged from a study of T cells after yellow fever vaccination. Study details: Fractions low in cell number were prepared with SMART-Seq v4 Ultra Low Input. Study-wide results and limits: Faster peaking, at day 5 versus 15, marked a secondary response that was weaker. It was a small share of clonotypes that appeared in both CD4 and CD8 compartments.

The V segment lost 3 bases and the J segment 6 bases; nucleotides outside the gene matches: 2. CDR3 size: 13 residues. Per the germline V gene, CDR1 is SGHRS and CDR2 is YFSETQ. UMIs were added to TCR cDNA along with a universal primer site when it was made by 5'RACE template switching. MiXCR was run by TCRdb on the 5' RACE reads, yielding one entry per CDR3 protein. The sample consists of some 320,000 distinct CDR3 sequences, over 8% of them appearing once. In this sample, this clonotype turned up a few times. Its antigen is as yet unknown. V gene TRBV5-1 combines with J gene TRBJ1-2; 10 bases agree with TRBD1. The sample in question was PBMCs, obtained on the day of the first yellow fever vaccination. The receptor was derived from a man between 18 and 35 years old who received the YFV17D yellow fever vaccine. The CDR3 region is CASSSGQGDGYTF. The CDR3 bases are TGCGCCAGCAGCTCCGGACAGGGGGATGGCTACACCTTC.